The clone carrying this T cell receptor beta chain ranks as medium-sized. J was trimmed by 9 bases and V by 4 bases; bases with no gene match: 9. The CDR3 has 14 residues. Per germline, CDR1 SGHTA and CDR2 FQGNSA. TCRdb reanalysed the PCR reads using MiXCR and keeps one entry per CDR3 protein. The sample records 9,500 to 11,000 distinct CDR3 sequences, 52% being singletons. The entry originates in a study of tumor-infiltrating lymphocytes in oesophageal squamous cell carcinoma. The sequencing sample was made of esophageal tumor tissue. This TCR came from a female donor with esophageal squamous cell carcinoma. The chain is built from TRBV7-2 and TRBJ2-7; 10 bases match TRBD1. The CDR3 coding sequence is TGTGCCAGCAGCTCGGGACAGGGGACAATGGGGCAGTACTTC. Translated: CASSSGQGTMGQYF.